Sequencing of this T cell receptor beta chain was carried out in a study of cytomegalovirus exposure and HLA in healthy donors. Study observations and caveats: Accurate HLA-A and HLA-B prediction from TCR beta sequences was reported for most subjects. CMV serostatus stood as the only immune exposure information on hand. TCR beta chains numbering about 160 were designated cytomegalovirus-associated.

Primers included in the PCR were 60 Vbeta and 13 Jbeta primers. Data came from immunoSEQ multiplex PCR; TCRdb stores just in-frame clones and leaves some out. The table has 100,000 or so clones, 75% to 90% seen once. About this clone itself: Its antigen is still unknown.

This receptor was identified in a man in his forties in good health and CMV-seronegative. Input material: PBMCs.

CDR3 sequence reads: CASSEGAGSHQPQHF. In nucleotides, the CDR3 is TGCGCCAGCAGTGAAGGGGCAGGAAGCCATCAGCCCCAGCATTTT. V usage is TRBV10-1 and J usage is TRBJ1-5, with D tentatively TRBD1 (5 bases). The CDR3 runs 15 residues. CDR1 WNHNN and CDR2 SYGVQD come from the germline V gene (reference sequence). The V end was cut by 3 bases, the J end by 5 bases, with 14 bases between.